The rows below give T cell receptor beta chains drawn from one sample of a study of blood T cell repertoires in COVID-19. Profiling relied on immunoSEQ multiplex PCR, and the TCRdb table lists in-frame clones only, not all of them. The sample has roughly 47,000 clones, 80% to 90% seen once. The specimen was peripheral blood. Receptors originate from a man between 45 and 60 years old with acute or convalescent COVID-19. CDR3s include the opening cysteine and the closing phenylalanine or tryptophan. The D gene is left open where the match is weak. Clone size is stated in some rows and not others, as once, few, many or a class when expanded.

d_call	v_call	j_call	clone_size	cdr3_aa	cdr3_nt
.	TRBV10-3	TRBJ1-1	.	CAISGQGSTEAFF	TGTGCCATCAGTGGTCAGGGATCAACTGAAGCTTTCTTT
.	TRBV19	TRBJ1-1	once	CASSRQGFTEAFF	TGTGCCAGTAGTCGCCAGGGATTCACTGAAGCTTTCTTT
.	TRBV7-8	TRBJ1-5	.	CASSLSTNQPQHF	TGTGCCAGCAGCTTATCTACTAATCAGCCCCAGCATTTT
.	TRBV28	TRBJ2-3	once	CASSLLLSTDTQYF	TGTGCCAGCAGTTTATTACTAAGCACAGATACGCAGTATTTT
.	TRBV9	TRBJ2-1	.	CASSVGATSLGGPYNEQFF	TGTGCCAGCAGCGTAGGGGCGACTAGCCTGGGGGGCCCCTACAATGAGCAGTTCTTC
.	TRBV12-3/TRBV12-4	TRBJ2-7	.	CASSLDPGEQYF	TGTGCCAGCAGTTTAGATCCGGGGGAGCAGTACTTC
.	TRBV7-2	TRBJ1-2	.	CASSLGIQGNYGYTF	TGTGCCAGCAGCTTAGGAATTCAGGGGAACTATGGCTACACCTTC
.	TRBV30	TRBJ2-1	.	CAWSFTLHEQFF	TGTGCCTGGAGTTTTACTCTCCATGAGCAGTTCTTC
.	TRBV5-6	TRBJ2-1	.	CASSLVSGWVF	TGTGCCAGCAGCTTGGTGAGCGGTTGGGTCTTC
.	TRBV6-5	TRBJ2-3	.	CASGVGGTDTQYF	TGTGCCAGCGGAGTCGGAGGCACAGATACGCAGTATTTT
.	TRBV20-1	TRBJ2-1	.	CSASFTAGNEQFF	TGCAGTGCTAGTTTCACGGCGGGCAATGAGCAGTTCTTC
.	TRBV9	TRBJ1-3	.	CASSVEGGSGNTIYF	TGTGCCAGCAGCGTAGAAGGGGGTTCTGGAAACACCATATATTTT
.	TRBV2	TRBJ1-1	.	CASSERNSGGTEAFF	TGTGCCAGCAGTGAACGGAACTCGGGAGGCACTGAAGCTTTCTTT
TRBD2	TRBV3-1/TRBV3-2	TRBJ2-6	.	CASSQGGLSGANVLTF	TGTGCCAGCAGCCAGGGGGGACTAAGTGGGGCCAACGTCCTGACTTTC
TRBD1	TRBV9	TRBJ1-2	few	CASSPRQGPGYGYTF	TGTGCCAGCAGCCCGCGACAGGGTCCGGGCTATGGCTACACCTTC
TRBD1	TRBV7-6	TRBJ2-2	.	CASSQRTGFAGELFF	TGTGCCAGCAGCCAGAGGACAGGGTTCGCCGGGGAGCTGTTTTTT
.	TRBV10-2	TRBJ2-7	.	CASSGWTGDEQYF	TGCGCCAGCAGTGGATGGACGGGGGACGAGCAGTACTTC
.	TRBV4-3	TRBJ1-1	.	CASSQEATVNTEAFF	TGCGCCAGCAGCCAAGAAGCGACCGTAAACACTGAAGCTTTCTTT
.	TRBV11-2	TRBJ2-1	.	CASSPGTYNEQFF	TGTGCCAGCAGCCCGGGTACCTACAATGAGCAGTTCTTC
TRBD1	TRBV19	TRBJ1-1	.	CASSIRDRGNTEAFF	TGTGCCAGTAGTATAAGAGACAGGGGGAACACTGAAGCTTTCTTT
.	TRBV19	TRBJ1-6	.	CASRGGGNNSPLHF	TGTGCCAGTAGGGGCGGGGGGAATAATTCACCCCTCCACTTT
TRBD1	TRBV9	TRBJ2-2	.	CASSPSGTGTGELFF	TGTGCCAGCAGCCCCTCCGGGACAGGGACCGGGGAGCTGTTTTTT
.	TRBV5-6	TRBJ1-6	.	CASSLDISNSPLHF	TGTGCCAGCAGCTTAGACATAAGCAATTCACCCCTCCACTTT
TRBD1	TRBV13	TRBJ1-2	.	CASSSKDREYGYTF	TGTGCCAGCAGCTCCAAGGACAGGGAATATGGCTACACCTTC
.	TRBV2	TRBJ1-1	.	CASSLARDTEAFF	TGTGCCAGCAGTTTAGCTCGGGACACTGAAGCTTTCTTT
.	TRBV7-2	TRBJ2-2	.	CASSLEQGRTGELFF	TGTGCCAGCAGCCTCGAACAGGGAAGGACCGGGGAGCTGTTTTTT
TRBD2	TRBV5-1	TRBJ2-1	.	CASSLVGLAGGNSLF	TGCGCCAGCAGCTTGGTGGGACTAGCGGGAGGGAACTCGCTCTTC
TRBD1	TRBV6-1	TRBJ1-6	.	CASSEVNRGDSPLHF	TGTGCCAGCAGTGAAGTTAACAGGGGGGATTCACCCCTCCACTTT
.	TRBV7-7	TRBJ1-1	.	CASSLDRNTEAFF	TGTGCCAGCAGCCTCGACAGGAACACTGAAGCTTTCTTT
.	TRBV18	TRBJ2-3	.	CASSSTSGDTDTQYF	TGTGCCAGCTCATCCACCAGTGGAGACACAGATACGCAGTATTTT
.	TRBV9	TRBJ2-4	.	CASSVGRGIENIQYF	TGTGCCAGCAGCGTAGGTCGCGGGATCGAAAACATTCAGTACTTC
.	TRBV28	TRBJ1-6	.	CASSLPRDYNSPLHF	TGTGCCAGCAGTTTGCCCAGGGATTATAATTCACCCCTCCACTTT
.	TRBV5-5	TRBJ1-2	.	CASSLRVIGRDNYGYTF	TGTGCCAGCAGCTTAAGGGTGATAGGCAGGGATAACTATGGCTACACCTTC
.	TRBV18	TRBJ2-2	.	CASSPDTVTGELFF	TGTGCCAGCTCACCGGACACGGTCACCGGGGAGCTGTTTTTT
.	TRBV3-1/TRBV3-2	TRBJ1-2	.	CASSHRQVFGYTF	TGTGCCAGCAGCCACCGACAGGTTTTCGGCTACACCTTC
.	TRBV19	TRBJ2-1	.	CASRQVGSVPSNEQFF	TGTGCCAGTAGGCAGGTGGGTTCGGTACCCTCCAATGAGCAGTTCTTC
TRBD1	TRBV24-1	TRBJ2-1	.	CATSLQGDHYNEQFF	TGTGCCACCAGTCTACAGGGGGACCACTACAATGAGCAGTTCTTC
.	TRBV7-3	TRBJ2-5	many	CASSLVGGGPSGDWAQYF	TGTGCCAGCAGCTTAGTCGGCGGGGGCCCCTCAGGTGATTGGGCCCAGTACTTC
.	TRBV14	TRBJ2-5	.	CASSQDRTGGETQYF	TGTGCCAGCAGCCAAGATCGTACAGGTGGTGAGACCCAGTACTTC
.	TRBV6-1	TRBJ1-5	.	CASSDRRAVNQPQHF	TGTGCCAGCAGTGATCGGCGGGCCGTTAATCAGCCCCAGCATTTT
.	TRBV6-4	TRBJ1-1	once	CASRDSSMNTEAFF	TGTGCCAGCAGAGACAGCTCTATGAACACTGAAGCTTTCTTT